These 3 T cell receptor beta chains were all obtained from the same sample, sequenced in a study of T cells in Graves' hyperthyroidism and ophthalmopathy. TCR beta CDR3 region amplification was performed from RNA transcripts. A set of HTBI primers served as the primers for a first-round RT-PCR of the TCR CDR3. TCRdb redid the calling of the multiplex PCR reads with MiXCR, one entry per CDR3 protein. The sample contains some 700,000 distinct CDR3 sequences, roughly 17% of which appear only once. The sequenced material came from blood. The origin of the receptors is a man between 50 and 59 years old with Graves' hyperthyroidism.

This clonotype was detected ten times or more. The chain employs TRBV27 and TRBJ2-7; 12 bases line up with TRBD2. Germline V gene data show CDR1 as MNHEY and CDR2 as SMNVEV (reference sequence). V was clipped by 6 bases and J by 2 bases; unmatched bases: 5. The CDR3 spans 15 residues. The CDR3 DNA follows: TGTGCCAGCAGCCCGCGACTAGCGGGAGCCTACGAGCAGTACTTC. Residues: CASSPRLAGAYEQYF.

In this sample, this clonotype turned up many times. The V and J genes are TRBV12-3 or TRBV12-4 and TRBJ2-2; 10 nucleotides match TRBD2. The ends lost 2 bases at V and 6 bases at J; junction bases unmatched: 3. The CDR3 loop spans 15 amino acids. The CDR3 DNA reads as TGTGCCAGCAGTTTACCCGGGACTAGCGCCGGGGAGCTGTTTTTT. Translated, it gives CASSLPGTSAGELFF.

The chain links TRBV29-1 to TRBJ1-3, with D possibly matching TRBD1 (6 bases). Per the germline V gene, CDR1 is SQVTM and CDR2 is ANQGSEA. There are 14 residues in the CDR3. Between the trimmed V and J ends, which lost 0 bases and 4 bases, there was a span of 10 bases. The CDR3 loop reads CSVEDRGVGNTIYF. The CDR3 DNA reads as TGCAGCGTTGAAGACAGGGGAGTGGGAAACACCATATATTTT.